The sequence of this T cell receptor (beta chain) was determined in a study of cytomegalovirus exposure and HLA in healthy donors. Study summary: Genotyping showed around 81% of 398 donors falling in the Caucasian-associated ancestry cluster. General study findings and limits: HLA-A and HLA-B allele assignments for most subjects were reportedly predicted accurately using TCR beta sequences. Within a later analysis, the majority of CMV-associated TCR beta chains appeared HLA-restricted. When presence/absence was analysed, sequencing depth was taken to be roughly uniform across donors.

Primers included in the PCR were 60 Vbeta and 13 Jbeta primers. Measured with immunoSEQ multiplex PCR; TCRdb has only the in-frame clones, and not every one. This sample has nearly 100,000 clones; around 76% occur once, and the top ten carry around a fifth. This CDR3 has 15 amino acids. The germline V and J ends were trimmed by 0 bases and 2 bases, with 10 bases remaining between them. CDR1 and CDR2 from the germline V gene are LGHNA and YNFKEQ. In regard to this clone: Antigen unknown.

This chain uses TRBV4-2 with TRBJ1-1; no clear D. This TCR was recovered from a woman aged 55 to 70 in good health and CMV-seropositive. Sequenced sample: PBMCs. In DNA form, the CDR3 reads TGTGCCAGCAGCCAAGATCAGCGCAGAAACACTGAAGCTTTCTTT. Translated: CASSQDQRRNTEAFF.